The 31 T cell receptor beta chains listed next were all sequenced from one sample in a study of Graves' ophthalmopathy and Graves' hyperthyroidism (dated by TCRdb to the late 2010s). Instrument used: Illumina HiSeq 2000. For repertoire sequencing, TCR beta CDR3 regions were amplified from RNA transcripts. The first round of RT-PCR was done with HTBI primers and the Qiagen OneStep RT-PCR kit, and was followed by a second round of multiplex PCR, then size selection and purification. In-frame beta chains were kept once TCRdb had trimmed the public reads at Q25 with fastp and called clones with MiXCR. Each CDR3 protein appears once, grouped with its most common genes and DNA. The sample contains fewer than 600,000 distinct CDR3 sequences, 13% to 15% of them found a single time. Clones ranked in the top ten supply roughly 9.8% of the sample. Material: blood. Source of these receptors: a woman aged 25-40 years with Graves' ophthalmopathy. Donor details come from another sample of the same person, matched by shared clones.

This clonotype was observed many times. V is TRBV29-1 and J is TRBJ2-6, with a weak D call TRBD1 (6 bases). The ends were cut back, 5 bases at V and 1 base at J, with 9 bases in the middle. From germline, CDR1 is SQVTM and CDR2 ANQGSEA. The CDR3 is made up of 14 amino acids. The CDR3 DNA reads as TGCAGCGTTCAAGGGGGATCTGGGGCCAACGTCCTGACTTTC. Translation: CSVQGGSGANVLTF.

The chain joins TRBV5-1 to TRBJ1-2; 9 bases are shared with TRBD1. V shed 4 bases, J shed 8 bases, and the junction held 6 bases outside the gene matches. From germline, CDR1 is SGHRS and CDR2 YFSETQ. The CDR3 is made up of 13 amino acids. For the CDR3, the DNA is TGCGCCAGCAGCAGTGGGACAGGGATGGGCTACACCTTC. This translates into CASSSGTGMGYTF.

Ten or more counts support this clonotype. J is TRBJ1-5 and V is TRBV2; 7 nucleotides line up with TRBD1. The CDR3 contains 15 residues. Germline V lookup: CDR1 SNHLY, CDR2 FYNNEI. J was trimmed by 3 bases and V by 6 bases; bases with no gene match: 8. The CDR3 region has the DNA TGTGCCAGCAGCGCCGGGACAGCCAACAATCAGCCCCAGCATTTT. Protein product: CASSAGTANNQPQHF.

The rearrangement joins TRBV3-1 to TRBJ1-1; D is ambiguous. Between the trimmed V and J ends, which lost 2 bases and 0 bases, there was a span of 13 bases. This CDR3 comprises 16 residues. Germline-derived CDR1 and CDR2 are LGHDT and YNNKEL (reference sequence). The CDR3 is CASSQPSDRLNTEAFF. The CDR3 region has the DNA TGTGCCAGCAGCCAACCCTCCGACCGCCTGAACACTGAAGCTTTCTTT.

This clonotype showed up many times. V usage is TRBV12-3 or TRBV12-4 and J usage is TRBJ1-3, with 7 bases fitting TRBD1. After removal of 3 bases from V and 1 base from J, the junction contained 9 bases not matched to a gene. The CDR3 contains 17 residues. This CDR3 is CASSFPRTGFSGNTIYF. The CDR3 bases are TGTGCCAGCAGTTTTCCTCGGACAGGTTTTTCTGGAAACACCATATATTTT.

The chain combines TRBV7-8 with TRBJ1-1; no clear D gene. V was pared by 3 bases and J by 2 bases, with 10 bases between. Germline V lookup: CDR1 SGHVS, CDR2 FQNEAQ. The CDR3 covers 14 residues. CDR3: CASSLGMTNTEAFF. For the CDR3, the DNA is TGTGCCAGCAGCTTGGGCATGACCAACACTGAAGCTTTCTTT.

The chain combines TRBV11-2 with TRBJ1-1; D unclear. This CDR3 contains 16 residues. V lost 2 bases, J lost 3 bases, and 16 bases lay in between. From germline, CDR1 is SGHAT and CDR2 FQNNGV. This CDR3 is CASSLLTGRSHTEAFF. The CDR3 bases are TGTGCCAGCAGCTTACTCACGGGTAGATCCCACACTGAAGCTTTCTTT.

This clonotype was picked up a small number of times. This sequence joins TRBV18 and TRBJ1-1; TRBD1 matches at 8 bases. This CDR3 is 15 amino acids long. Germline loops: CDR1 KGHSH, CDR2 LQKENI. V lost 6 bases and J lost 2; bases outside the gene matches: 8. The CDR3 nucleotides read TGTGCCAGCTCTGGACAGGGTCCGACCAACACTGAAGCTTTCTTT. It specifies CASSGQGPTNTEAFF.

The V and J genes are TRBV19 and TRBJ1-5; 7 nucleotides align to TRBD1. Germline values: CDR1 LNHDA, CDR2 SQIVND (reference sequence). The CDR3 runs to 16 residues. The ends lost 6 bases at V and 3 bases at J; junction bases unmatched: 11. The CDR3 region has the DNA TGTGCCAGTAGCAAGAGGGGGCTCGGTGACAATCAGCCCCAGCATTTT. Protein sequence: CASSKRGLGDNQPQHF.

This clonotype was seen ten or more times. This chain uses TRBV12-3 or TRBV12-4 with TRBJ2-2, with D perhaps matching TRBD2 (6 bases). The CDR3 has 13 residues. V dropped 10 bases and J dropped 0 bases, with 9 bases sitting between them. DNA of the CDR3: TGTGCCACGGAGGGGACGAACACCGGGGAGCTGTTTTTT. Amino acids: CATEGTNTGELFF.

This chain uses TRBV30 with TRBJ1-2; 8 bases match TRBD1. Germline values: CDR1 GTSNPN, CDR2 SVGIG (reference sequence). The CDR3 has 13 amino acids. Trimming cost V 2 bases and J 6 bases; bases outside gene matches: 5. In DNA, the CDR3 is TGTGCCTGGAGTTTCGAGACAGGGGATGGCTACACCTTC. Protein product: CAWSFETGDGYTF.

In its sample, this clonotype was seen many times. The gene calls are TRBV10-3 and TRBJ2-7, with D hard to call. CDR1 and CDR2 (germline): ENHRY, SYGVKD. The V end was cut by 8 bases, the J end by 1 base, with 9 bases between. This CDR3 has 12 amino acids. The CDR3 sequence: CAISTDSYEQYF. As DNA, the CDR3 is TGTGCCATCTCGACGGATTCCTACGAGCAGTACTTC.

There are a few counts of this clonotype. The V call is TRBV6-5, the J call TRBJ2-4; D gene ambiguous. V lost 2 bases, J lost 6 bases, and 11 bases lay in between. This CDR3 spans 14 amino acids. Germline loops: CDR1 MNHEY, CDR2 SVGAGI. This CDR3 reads CASSYAESGNIQYF. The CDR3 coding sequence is TGTGCCAGCAGTTACGCGGAGTCGGGAAACATTCAGTACTTC.

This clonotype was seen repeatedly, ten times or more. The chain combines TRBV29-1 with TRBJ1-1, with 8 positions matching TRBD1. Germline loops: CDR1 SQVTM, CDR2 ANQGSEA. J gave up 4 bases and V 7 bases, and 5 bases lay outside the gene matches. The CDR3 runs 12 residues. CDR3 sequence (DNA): TGCAGCGGACAGGGGCGGACCACTGAAGCTTTCTTT. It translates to CSGQGRTTEAFF.

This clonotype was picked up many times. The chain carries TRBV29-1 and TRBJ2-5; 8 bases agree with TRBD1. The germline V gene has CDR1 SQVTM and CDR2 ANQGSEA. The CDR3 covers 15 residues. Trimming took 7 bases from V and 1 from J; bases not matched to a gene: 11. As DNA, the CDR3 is TGCAGCGCTCCCCCGGGGACAGGACCCCAAGAGACCCAGTACTTC. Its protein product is CSAPPGTGPQETQYF.

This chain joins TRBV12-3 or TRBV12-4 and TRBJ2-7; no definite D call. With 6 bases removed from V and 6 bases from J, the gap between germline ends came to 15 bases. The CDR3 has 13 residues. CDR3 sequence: CASSRSHTTEQYF. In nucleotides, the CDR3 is TGTGCCAGCAGCCGATCCCATACGACCGAGCAGTACTTC.

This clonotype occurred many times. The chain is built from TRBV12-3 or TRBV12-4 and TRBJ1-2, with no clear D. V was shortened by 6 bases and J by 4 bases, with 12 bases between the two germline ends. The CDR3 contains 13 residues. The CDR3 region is CASSPGRLYGYTF. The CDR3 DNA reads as TGTGCCAGCAGCCCCGGACGGCTCTATGGCTACACCTTC.

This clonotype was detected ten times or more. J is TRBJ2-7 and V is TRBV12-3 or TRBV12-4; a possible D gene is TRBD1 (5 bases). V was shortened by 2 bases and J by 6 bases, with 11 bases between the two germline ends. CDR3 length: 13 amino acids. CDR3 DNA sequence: TGTGCCAGCAGTTTAAAGGGGTACTCCGAGCAGTACTTC. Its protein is CASSLKGYSEQYF.

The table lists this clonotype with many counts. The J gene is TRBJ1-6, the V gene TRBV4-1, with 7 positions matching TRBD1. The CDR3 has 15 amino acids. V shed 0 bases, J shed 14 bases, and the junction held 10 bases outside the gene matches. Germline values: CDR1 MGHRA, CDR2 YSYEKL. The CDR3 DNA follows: TGCGCCAGCAGCCAAGAAGGAGACAGGGTTACAGCCCTCCACTTT. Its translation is CASSQEGDRVTALHF.

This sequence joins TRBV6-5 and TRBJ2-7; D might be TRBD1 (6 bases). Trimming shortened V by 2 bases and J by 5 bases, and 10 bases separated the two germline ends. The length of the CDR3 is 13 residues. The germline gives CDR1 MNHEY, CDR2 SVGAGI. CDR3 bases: TGTGCCAGCAGTTACGGACAGATCGACGAGCAGTACTTC. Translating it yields CASSYGQIDEQYF.

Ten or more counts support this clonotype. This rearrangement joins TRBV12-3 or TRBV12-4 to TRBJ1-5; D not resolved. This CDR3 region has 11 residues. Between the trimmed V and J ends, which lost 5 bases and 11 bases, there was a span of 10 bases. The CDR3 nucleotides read TGTGCCAGCAGTCCTGGAGGAGCCCAGCATTTT. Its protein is CASSPGGAQHF.

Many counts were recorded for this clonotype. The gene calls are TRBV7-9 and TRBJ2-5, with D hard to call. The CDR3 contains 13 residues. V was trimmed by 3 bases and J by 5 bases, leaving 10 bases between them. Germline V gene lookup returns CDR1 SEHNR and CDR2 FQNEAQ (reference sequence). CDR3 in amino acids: CASSLAIRETQYF. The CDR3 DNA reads TGTGCCAGCAGCTTGGCGATTAGGGAGACCCAGTACTTC. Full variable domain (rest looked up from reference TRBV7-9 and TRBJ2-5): DTGVSQNPRHKITKRGQNVTFRCDPISEHNRLYWYRQTLGQGPEFLTYFQNEAQLEKSRLLSDRFSAERPKGSFSTLEIQRTEQGDSAMYLCASSLAIRETQYFGPGTRLLVL.

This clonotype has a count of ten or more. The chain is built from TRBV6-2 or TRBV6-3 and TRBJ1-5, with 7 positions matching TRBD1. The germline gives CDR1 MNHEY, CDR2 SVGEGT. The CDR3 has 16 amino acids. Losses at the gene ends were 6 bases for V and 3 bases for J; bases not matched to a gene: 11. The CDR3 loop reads CASSRWAGGFNQPQHF. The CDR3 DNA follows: TGTGCCAGCAGCCGTTGGGCAGGGGGGTTCAATCAGCCCCAGCATTTT.

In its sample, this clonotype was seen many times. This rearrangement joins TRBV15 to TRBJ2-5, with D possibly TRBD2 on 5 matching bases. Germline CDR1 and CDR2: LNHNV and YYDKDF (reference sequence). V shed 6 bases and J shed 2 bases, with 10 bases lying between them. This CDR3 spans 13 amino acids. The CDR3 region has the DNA TGTGCCACCAGTCGGACTCTTCAAGAGACCCAGTACTTC. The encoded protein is CATSRTLQETQYF.

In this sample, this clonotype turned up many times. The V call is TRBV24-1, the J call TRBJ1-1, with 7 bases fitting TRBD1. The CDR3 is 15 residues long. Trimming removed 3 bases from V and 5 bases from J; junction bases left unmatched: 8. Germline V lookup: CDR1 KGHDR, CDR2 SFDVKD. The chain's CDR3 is CATSDNRGRETEAFF. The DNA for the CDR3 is TGTGCCACCAGTGATAACAGGGGAAGGGAAACTGAAGCTTTCTTT.

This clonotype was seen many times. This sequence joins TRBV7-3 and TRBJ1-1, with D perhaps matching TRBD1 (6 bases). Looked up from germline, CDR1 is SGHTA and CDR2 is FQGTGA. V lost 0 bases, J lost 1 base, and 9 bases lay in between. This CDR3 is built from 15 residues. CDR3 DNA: TGTGCCAGCAGCTTAACCCCGGGACAGAACACTGAAGCTTTCTTT. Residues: CASSLTPGQNTEAFF.

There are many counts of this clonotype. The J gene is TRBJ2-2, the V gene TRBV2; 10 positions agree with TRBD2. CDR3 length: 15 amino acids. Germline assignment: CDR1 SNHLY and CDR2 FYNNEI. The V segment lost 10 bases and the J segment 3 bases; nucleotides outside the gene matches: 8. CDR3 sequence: CAIFIAGGYTGELFF. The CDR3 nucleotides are TGTGCCATATTTATAGCGGGAGGATACACCGGGGAGCTGTTTTTT.

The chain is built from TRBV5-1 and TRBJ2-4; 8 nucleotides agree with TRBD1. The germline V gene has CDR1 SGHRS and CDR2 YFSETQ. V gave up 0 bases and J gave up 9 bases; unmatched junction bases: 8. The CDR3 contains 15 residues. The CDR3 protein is CASSLGTGGGGIQYF. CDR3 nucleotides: TGCGCCAGCAGCTTGGGTACAGGGGGTGGCGGCATTCAGTACTTC.

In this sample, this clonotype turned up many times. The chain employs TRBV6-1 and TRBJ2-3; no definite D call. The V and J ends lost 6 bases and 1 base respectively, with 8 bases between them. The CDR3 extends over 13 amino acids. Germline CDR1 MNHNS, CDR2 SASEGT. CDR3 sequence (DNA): TGTGCCAGCAGGATCGGACGCACAGATACGCAGTATTTT. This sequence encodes CASRIGRTDTQYF.

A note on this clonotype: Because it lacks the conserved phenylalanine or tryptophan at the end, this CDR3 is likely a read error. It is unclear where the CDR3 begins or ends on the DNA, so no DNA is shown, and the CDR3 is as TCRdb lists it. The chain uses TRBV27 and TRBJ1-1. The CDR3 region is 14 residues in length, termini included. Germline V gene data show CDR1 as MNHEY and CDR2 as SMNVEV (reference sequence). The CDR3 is CAISRVSLGTEACL.

CDR3 in DNA: TGTGCCAGCATAAGGGACGAAACCTACGAGCAGTACTTC. Translation gives CASIRDETYEQYF. The chain has TRBV6-1 and TRBJ2-7; the D call may be TRBD1 or TRBD2 (5 bases each). The CDR3 contains 13 residues. Trimming took off 7 bases at V and 2 bases at J, with 12 bases between the two ends. Per the germline V gene, CDR1 is MNHNS and CDR2 is SASEGT.